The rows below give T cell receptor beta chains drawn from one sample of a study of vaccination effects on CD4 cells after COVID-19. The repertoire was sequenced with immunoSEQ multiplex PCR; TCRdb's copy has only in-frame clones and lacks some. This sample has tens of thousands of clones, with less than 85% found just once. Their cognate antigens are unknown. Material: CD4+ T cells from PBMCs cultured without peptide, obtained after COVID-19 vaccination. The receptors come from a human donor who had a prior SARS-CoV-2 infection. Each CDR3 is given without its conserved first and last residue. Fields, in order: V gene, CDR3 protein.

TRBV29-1	SAPSAEASYNEQF
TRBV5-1	ASSLSGFGNTIY
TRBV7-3	ASSFGGGPGDEQY
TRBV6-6	ASRPQGALEQF
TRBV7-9	ASSFTVDTEAF
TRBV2	ASSADRAYNSPLH
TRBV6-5	ASSTGVYTEAF
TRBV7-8	ASSLTGTSPLTGELF
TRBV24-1	ATGTGADQAQH
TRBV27	ASSLLSGSDEQY
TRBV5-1	ASSPAAGELYEQY
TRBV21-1	ASSIQGTRRPNYGYT
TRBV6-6	ASSRDRVYSGNTIY
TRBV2	ASSLDSTYQPQH
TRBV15	ATSREVRYEQY
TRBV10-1	ASSVSWMESGRAISTDTQY
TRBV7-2	ASSLVGGSLNEKLF
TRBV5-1	ASSLPGNTEAF
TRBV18	ASSPSSGDSPLH
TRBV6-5	ASRVSLQSYEQY
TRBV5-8	ASRTGMNTEAF
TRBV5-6	ASSLSPYNEQF
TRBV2	ASSRDYTDTQY
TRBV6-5	ASSSTGSRSPLH
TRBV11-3	ASSLGLEGAVRETQY
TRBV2	ASSGPGGGYT
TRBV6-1	ASSEWAGREETQY
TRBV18	ASSPFSGGKETQY
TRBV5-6	ASISLASSNTGELF
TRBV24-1	ATSDPTSGGRQEQF
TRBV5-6	ASSLTSGRETQY
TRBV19	ASIAMGTDTQY
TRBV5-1	ASSIDPKNIQY
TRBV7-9	ASSSPGGTVIVYEQY
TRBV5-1	ASSLLGTNTGELF
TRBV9	ASTIGIEGGSPLH
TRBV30	AWSVLATDTQY
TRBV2	ASRKDRGGGYT
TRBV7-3	ASSRIGGMTDTQY
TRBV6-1	ASSEALVGGLDEQF
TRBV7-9	ASSSGGGAADTQY
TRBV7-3	ASSLIGGTDNEQF
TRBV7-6	ASSLVVGTGNTIY
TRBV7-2	ASSSYRDSPIQY
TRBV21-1	ASSKATWAGELF
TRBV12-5	ASGLGETQY
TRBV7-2	ASSLAPSGATDTQY
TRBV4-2	ASSQDLYRQGWIATNEKLF